This T cell receptor (beta chain) was obtained from a study of T cell responses to AZD1222 COVID-19 vaccine. Trimming cost V 0 bases and J 4 bases, with 13 bases left between them. This CDR3 is 15 amino acids long. Per the germline V gene, CDR1 is LGHNA and CDR2 is YNFKEQ. Note on this clone: No antigen is known for it.

Study conclusions and caveats: Donors, mostly white British, included more females; clonal diversity was possibly underestimated. The peak T cell response came first, and repertoires were sampled only after it.

Measured with immunoSEQ multiplex PCR; TCRdb has only the in-frame clones, and not every one. The data contain 150,000 to 200,000 clones, approximately 92% of them singletons. The chain has TRBV4-2 and TRBJ2-7; D perhaps matches TRBD2 (6 bases). The sequence came from an adult who received the MenACWY meningococcal vaccine as a control. Sequencing was performed on peripheral blood, taken 28 days after the second dose of the MenACWY control vaccine. The CDR3 DNA is TGTGCCAGCAGCCAAGAAACGGGAGTGGGGTACGAGCAGTACTTC. Translation gives CASSQETGVGYEQYF.